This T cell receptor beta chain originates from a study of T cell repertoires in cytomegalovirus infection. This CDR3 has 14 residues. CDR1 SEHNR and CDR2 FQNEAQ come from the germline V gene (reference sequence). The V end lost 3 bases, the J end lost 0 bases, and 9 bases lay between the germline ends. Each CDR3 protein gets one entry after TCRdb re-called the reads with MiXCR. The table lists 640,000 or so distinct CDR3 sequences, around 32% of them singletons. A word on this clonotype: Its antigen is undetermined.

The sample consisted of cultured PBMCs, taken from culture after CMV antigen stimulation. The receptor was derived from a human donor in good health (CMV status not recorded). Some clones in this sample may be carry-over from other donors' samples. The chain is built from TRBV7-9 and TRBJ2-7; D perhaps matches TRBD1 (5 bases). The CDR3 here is CASSFGRASYEQYF. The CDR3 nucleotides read TGTGCCAGCAGCTTTGGCAGGGCCTCCTACGAGCAGTACTTC.